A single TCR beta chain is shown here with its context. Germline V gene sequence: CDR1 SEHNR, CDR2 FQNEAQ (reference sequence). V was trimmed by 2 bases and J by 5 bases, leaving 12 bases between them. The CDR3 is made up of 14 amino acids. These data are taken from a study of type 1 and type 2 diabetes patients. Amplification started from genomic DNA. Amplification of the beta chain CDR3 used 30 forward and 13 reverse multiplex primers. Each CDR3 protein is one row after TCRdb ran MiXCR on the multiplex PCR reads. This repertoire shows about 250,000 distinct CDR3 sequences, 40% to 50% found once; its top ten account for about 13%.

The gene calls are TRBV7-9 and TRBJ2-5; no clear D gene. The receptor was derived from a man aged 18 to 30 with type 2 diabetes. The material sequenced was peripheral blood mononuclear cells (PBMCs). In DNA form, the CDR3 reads TGTGCCAGCAGCTTAAACGGCAGGTGGGAGACCCAGTACTTC. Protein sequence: CASSLNGRWETQYF.